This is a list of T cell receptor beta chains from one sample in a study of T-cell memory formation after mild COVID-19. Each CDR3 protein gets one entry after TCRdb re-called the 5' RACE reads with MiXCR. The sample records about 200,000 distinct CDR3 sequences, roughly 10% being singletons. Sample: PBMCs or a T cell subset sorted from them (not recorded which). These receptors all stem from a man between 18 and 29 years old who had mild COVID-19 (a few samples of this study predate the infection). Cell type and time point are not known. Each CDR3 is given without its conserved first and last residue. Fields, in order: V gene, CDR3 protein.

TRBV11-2,ASSLDRTSYEQY
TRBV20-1,SARKRSTDTQY
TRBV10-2,ASSDWGATDTQY
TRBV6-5,ASSAPTTSGGPQETQY
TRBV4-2,ASSYETGALAKNIQY
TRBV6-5,ASTGTGSVPGELF
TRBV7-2,ASSLTSIDQPQH
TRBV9,ASSVGGSVPGELF
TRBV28,ASTRPDGPYNEQF
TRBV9,ASSVNGQRPDTQY
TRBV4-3,ASSLGGGANTGELF
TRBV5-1,ASSHRQGSEGYT
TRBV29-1,SVGLGVHEQF
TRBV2,ASTFSENQPQH
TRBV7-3,ASSIQMQETQY
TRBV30,AWSVPGRSNQPQH
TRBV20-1,SARDPGVTGELF
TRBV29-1,SVALLGNTEAF
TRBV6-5,ASSLLSLAGGPGELF
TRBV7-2,ASALDGVLNTEAF
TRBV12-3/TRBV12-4,ASSLAARNTGELF
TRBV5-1,ATRTSGESGETQY
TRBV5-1,ASSPGQGSILGYT
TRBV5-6,ASSLELGVNTEAF
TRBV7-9,ASSLGRSTGTGNTIY
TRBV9,ASSVGSRGLGTQY
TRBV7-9,ASSCGAGTFVGYT
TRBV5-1,ASSLEAEGSSPLH
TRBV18,ASSPSVDRVSGYT
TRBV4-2,ASSQETTSGGLRETQY
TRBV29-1,SGRVNQETQY
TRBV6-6,ASTGPLAWGNQPQH
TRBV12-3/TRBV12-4,ASSFGLVRYEQY
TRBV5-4,ASSLATTPYEQY
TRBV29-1,SAYGTGQNYGYT
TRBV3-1,ASSTRRGSSYNEQF
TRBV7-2,ASSLVGTGFTDTQY
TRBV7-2,ASSFTGWETQY
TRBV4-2,ASSQELPGGSPLH
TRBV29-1,SVEDRLAGSGYT
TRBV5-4,ASSKRGAITDTQY
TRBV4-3,ASSQDYGGDWF
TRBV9,ASSVRWAGTDTQY
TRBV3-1,ASSLGLGSYTQY
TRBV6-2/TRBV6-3,ASSYRSDEQF
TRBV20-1,SAGASGEPNEQF
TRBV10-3,AASAQGGTTDTQY
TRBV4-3,ASSQAGGASPTGPLH
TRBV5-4,APSFRGGPLNEQF
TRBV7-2,ASSLDSGLGF